One and the same sample provided the 32 T cell receptor beta chains below, sequenced in a study of CD8 T cells in ankylosing spondylitis. Study-wide results and limits: Typical of ankylosing spondylitis blood, it appeared, was a TCR beta motif of seven to nine highly homologous variants.

In TCRdb, the 5' RACE reads were re-called with MiXCR into one record per CDR3 protein. The sample consists of 700,000 to 1,000,000 distinct CDR3 sequences, about an eighth of them appearing once. The antigens of these receptors remain unknown. Sequencing used blood, either unsorted or a sorted T cell fraction (not recorded which). The receptor source for this set is a male donor with ankylosing spondylitis.

At least ten counts were recorded for this clonotype. V gene TRBV12-3 or TRBV12-4 combines with J gene TRBJ1-1; tentatively, D is TRBD1 (5 bases). There are 11 residues in the CDR3. The germline V and J ends were trimmed by 7 bases and 10 bases, with 13 bases remaining between them. CDR3 sequence: CASTPGVGAFF. CDR3 DNA: TGTGCCAGCACCCCGGGGGTCGGAGCTTTCTTT.

The V gene is TRBV4-3, the J gene TRBJ2-3; 9 bases are a match to TRBD2. CDR1 and CDR2 (germline): LGHNA, YSLEER. This CDR3 spans 15 amino acids. Germline trimming cut 4 bases from V and 2 bases from J; bases unmatched to any gene: 4. The CDR3 bases are TGCGCCAGCAGCCTGAGGACTAGCGACACAGATACGCAGTATTTT. It is translated as CASSLRTSDTDTQYF.

V usage is TRBV7-8 and J usage is TRBJ1-6; 7 bases line up with TRBD1. Trimming took 5 bases from V and 10 from J; bases not matched to a gene: 11. CDR1 SGHVS and CDR2 FQNEAQ come from the germline V gene. The CDR3 covers 15 residues. CDR3 residues: CASSNRTGAGSPLHF. The CDR3 nucleotides read TGTGCCAGCAGCAATCGTACAGGGGCCGGATCACCCCTCCACTTT.

This clonotype was found a few times. V and J are TRBV20-1 and TRBJ2-1, with D unresolved. V lost 4 bases to trimming and J lost 6 bases, with 16 bases between them. CDR3 length: 14 residues. CDR1 is DFQATT, CDR2 SNEGSKA, per germline (reference sequence). CDR3 protein: CSAMGRRAVNEQFF. DNA for the CDR3: TGCAGTGCTATGGGCCGTAGGGCAGTCAATGAGCAGTTCTTC.

This clonotype was seen a few times. The gene calls are TRBV5-1 and TRBJ2-4; the match to TRBD1 covers 7 bases. The CDR3 is made up of 13 amino acids. Per germline, CDR1 SGHRS and CDR2 YFSETQ. J was trimmed by 6 bases and V by 3 bases; bases with no gene match: 3. CDR3 sequence: CASSSGQINIQYF. DNA of the CDR3: TGCGCCAGCAGCTCGGGACAGATAAACATTCAGTACTTC. The full variable domain, completed using reference TRBV5-1 and TRBJ2-4, is KAGVTQTPRYLIKTRGQQVTLSCSPISGHRSVSWYQQTPGQGLQFLFEYFSETQRNKGNFPGRFSGRQFSNSRSEMNVSTLELGDSALYLCASSSGQINIQYFGAGTRLSVL.

This clonotype was seen more than once but under ten times. The chain links TRBV4-1 to TRBJ2-3; possible D gene TRBD2, 6 bases. This CDR3 has 14 amino acids. The germline gives CDR1 MGHRA, CDR2 YSYEKL. V was clipped by 0 bases and J by 5 bases, with 9 bases between them. The CDR3 nucleotides are TGCGCCAGCAGCCAAGAACTAGCAGTAGATACGCAGTATTTT. Translating gives CASSQELAVDTQYF.

This clonotype occurred a few times. The chain employs TRBV5-6 and TRBJ2-7; D possibly corresponds to TRBD2 (5 bases). Trimming shortened V by 2 bases and J by 5 bases, and 11 bases separated the two germline ends. CDR3 size: 13 residues. Per germline, CDR1 SGHDT and CDR2 YYEEEE. This CDR3 reads CASSFGERDEQYF. CDR3 DNA: TGTGCCAGCAGCTTCGGGGAAAGGGACGAGCAGTACTTC. Variable domain in full (rest from reference TRBV5-6 and TRBJ2-7): DAGVTQSPTHLIKTRGQQVTLRCSPKSGHDTVSWYQQALGQGPQFIFQYYEEEERQRGNFPDRFSGHQFPNYSSELNVNALLLGDSALYLCASSFGERDEQYFGPGTRLTVT.

This clonotype came up a few times. The chain uses TRBV20-1 and TRBJ2-7; D gene ambiguous. The ends were cut back, 6 bases at V and 7 bases at J, with 16 bases in the middle. Germline V CDR1 and CDR2: DFQATT, SNEGSKA (reference sequence). The CDR3 runs to 12 residues. The CDR3 DNA reads as TGCAGTGCCGCGCACCCCCTAGGGGAGCAGTACTTC. Its translation: CSAAHPLGEQYF.

V gene TRBV12-3 or TRBV12-4 combines with J gene TRBJ1-1; 10 positions agree with TRBD1. CDR3 length: 15 amino acids. With 5 bases clipped from V and 2 bases from J, the junction kept 5 bases outside the gene matches. The CDR3 protein is CASSGTGAGNTEAFF. The CDR3 region has the DNA TGTGCCAGCAGTGGGACAGGGGCCGGAAACACTGAAGCTTTCTTT.

This clonotype came up a few times. The chain joins TRBV7-2 to TRBJ1-1; 9 bases align to TRBD1. The V segment lost 4 bases and the J segment 4 bases; nucleotides outside the gene matches: 4. From germline, CDR1 is SGHTA and CDR2 FQGNSA. CDR3 length: 14 residues. The CDR3 nucleotides read TGTGCCAGCAGCTCACAGGGGGCGAGCACTGAAGCTTTCTTT. Translation gives CASSSQGASTEAFF.

At least ten counts were recorded for this clonotype. V is TRBV27 and J is TRBJ1-2; D perhaps matches TRBD1 (6 bases). Trimming cost V 1 base and J 11 bases, with 11 bases left between them. The CDR3 is 12 residues long. Germline CDR1 MNHEY, CDR2 SMNVEV (reference sequence). The CDR3 region is CASSLLGAPYTF. CDR3 DNA: TGTGCCAGCAGTTTATTGGGGGCCCCTTACACCTTC.

This clonotype was detected only a few times. The chain has TRBV4-2 and TRBJ1-1, with a weak D call TRBD1 (6 bases). Trimming removed 0 bases at V and 5 bases at J, with 10 bases between. CDR1 and CDR2 from the germline V gene are LGHNA and YNFKEQ. The CDR3 loop spans 14 amino acids. This chain's CDR3 is CASSQEQGRTEAFF. The CDR3 nucleotides are TGTGCCAGCAGCCAAGAACAGGGCCGGACTGAAGCTTTCTTT.

This clonotype was counted ten times or more. The CDR3 sequence is CASSSPTSGKSLRNEQFF. The DNA of the CDR3 is TGTGCCAGCAGTTCTCCGACTAGCGGGAAAAGTTTGCGGAATGAGCAGTTCTTC. This rearrangement joins TRBV6-5 to TRBJ2-1; 11 nucleotides agree with TRBD2. CDR1 is MNHEY, CDR2 SVGAGI, per germline. With V trimmed by 4 bases and J by 7 bases, 15 bases remained unmatched. This CDR3 contains 18 residues.

There are a few counts of this clonotype. The V and J genes are TRBV6-5 and TRBJ1-2; D is unclear. V was shortened by 1 base and J by 0 bases, with 6 bases between the two germline ends. CDR3 length: 14 residues. Germline assignment: CDR1 MNHEY and CDR2 SVGAGI. The CDR3 spells CASSYLGANYGYTF. The CDR3 region has the DNA TGTGCCAGCAGTTACTTGGGAGCTAACTATGGCTACACCTTC.

This clonotype was recorded only once. Compared with germline, one end of the junction differs, possibly owing to a read error. The gene calls are TRBV29-1 and TRBJ2-5, with TRBD1 matching 7 bases. CDR1 is SQVTM and CDR2 is ANQGSEA in the germline V gene. The CDR3 sequence is 13 residues long. The CDR3 DNA follows: TGCTGCGTTGTTAGACAGGGCATAGAGACCCAGTACTTC. It codes for CCVVRQGIETQYF.

V usage is TRBV27 and J usage is TRBJ2-7, with 7 nucleotides matching TRBD1. CDR3 length: 14 amino acids. J lost 4 bases, V lost 6 bases, and 9 bases had no gene match. Germline values: CDR1 MNHEY, CDR2 SMNVEV (reference sequence). CDR3 residues: CASSRKGGLYEQYF. CDR3 bases: TGTGCCAGCAGCCGTAAAGGGGGCTTGTACGAGCAGTACTTC.

The chain employs TRBV7-6 and TRBJ2-7; D gene uncertain. V lost 2 bases, J lost 0 bases, and 8 bases lay in between. Germline loops: CDR1 SGHVS, CDR2 FNYEAQ. The length of the CDR3 is 14 residues. The CDR3 region is CASSLYGFSYEQYF. The CDR3 DNA is TGTGCCAGCAGCTTATACGGGTTCTCCTACGAGCAGTACTTC.

This chain uses TRBV6-2 or TRBV6-3 with TRBJ2-4; tentative D call: TRBD2 (5 bases). Trimming took off 0 bases at V and 8 bases at J, with 8 bases between the two ends. Germline V lookup: CDR1 MNHEY, CDR2 SVGEGT. The CDR3 has 13 residues. CDR3 in DNA: TGTGCCAGCAGTTACTCGAGGGTAGACATTCAGTACTTC. The encoded protein is CASSYSRVDIQYF.

This chain uses TRBV7-3 with TRBJ2-7; 7 nucleotides line up with TRBD1. From germline, CDR1 is SGHTA and CDR2 FQGTGA. Losses at the gene ends were 5 bases for V and 3 bases for J; bases not matched to a gene: 10. CDR3 size: 15 residues. CDR3 DNA sequence: TGTGCCAGCAGCAGGGGGACAGCCAACTTCTACGAGCAGTACTTC. This sequence encodes CASSRGTANFYEQYF.

This chain connects TRBV10-3 to TRBJ1-2, with 7 positions matching TRBD1. This CDR3 is 13 amino acids long. V gave up 7 bases and J gave up 3 bases; unmatched junction bases: 5. Germline assignment: CDR1 ENHRY and CDR2 SYGVKD. The CDR3 here is CAIKGDSDYGYTF. In nucleotides, the CDR3 is TGTGCCATCAAGGGGGACAGTGACTATGGCTACACCTTC.

The chain couples TRBV19 to TRBJ1-4; no clear D gene. Germline V CDR1 and CDR2: LNHDA, SQIVND (reference sequence). The CDR3 totals 16 residues. V shed 6 bases and J shed 2 bases, with 16 bases lying between them. CDR3 DNA sequence: TGTGCCAGTAGATCCGGACTCCTGGGCACTAATGAAAAACTGTTTTTT. The encoded protein is CASRSGLLGTNEKLFF.

This clonotype was seen many times. The CDR3, as DNA: TGTGCCACCAGCTCCGGTACAGTCTATGGCTACACCTTC. This encodes CATSSGTVYGYTF. This chain joins TRBV15 and TRBJ1-2; no reliable D call. This CDR3 is built from 13 residues. The V end lost 5 bases, the J end lost 4 bases, and 11 bases lay between the germline ends. Germline CDR1 reads LNHNV; CDR2 reads YYDKDF (reference sequence).

The chain combines TRBV7-2 with TRBJ2-7; no clear D gene. CDR1 is SGHTA, CDR2 FQGNSA, per germline. Trimming removed 3 bases from V and 2 bases from J, with 8 bases in between. The CDR3 sequence is 13 residues long. CDR3 sequence: CASSFVPPYEQYF. CDR3 bases: TGTGCCAGCAGCTTCGTACCCCCCTACGAGCAGTACTTC.

Only a few counts were recorded for this clonotype. CDR3 sequence: CAISESWGDSYNEQFF. CDR3 bases: TGTGCCATCAGTGAGTCCTGGGGGGACTCCTACAATGAGCAGTTCTTC. The V gene is TRBV10-3, the J gene TRBJ2-1, with D possibly TRBD2 on 6 matching bases. Germline lookup yields CDR1 ENHRY and CDR2 SYGVKD. Trimming left V 0 bases short and J 0 bases short, with 9 bases between. There are 16 residues in the CDR3.

The chain recombines TRBV11-1 with TRBJ2-5; 10 bases line up with TRBD2. This CDR3 is built from 16 residues. Trimming cost V 4 bases and J 0 bases; bases outside gene matches: 5. Germline V CDR1 and CDR2: SGHAT, FQDESV (reference sequence). The chain's CDR3 is CASSSRLAGNQETQYF. Here the CDR3 DNA reads TGTGCCAGCAGCTCCCGACTAGCGGGTAACCAAGAGACCCAGTACTTC. Together with reference TRBV11-1 and TRBJ2-5, the CDR3 gives the full variable domain: EAEVAQSPRYKITEKSQAVAFWCDPISGHATLYWYRQILGQGPELLVQFQDESVVDDSQLPKDRFSAERLKGVDSTLKIQPAELGDSAMYLCASSSRLAGNQETQYFGPGTRLLVL.

V and J are TRBV7-9 and TRBJ1-1, with D perhaps matching TRBD1 (6 bases). CDR1 SEHNR and CDR2 FQNEAQ come from the germline V gene (reference sequence). The V gene lost 2 bases and the J gene lost 6 bases, with 13 bases spanning the gap. CDR3 length: 14 amino acids. This CDR3 reads CASSLKGDTAEAFF. CDR3 nucleotide sequence: TGTGCCAGCAGCTTAAAGGGGGACACAGCTGAAGCTTTCTTT.

This clonotype was seen only once. The V gene is TRBV6-1, the J gene TRBJ2-7, with D perhaps given as TRBD1 or TRBD2 (5 bases each). Trimming cost V 8 bases and J 2 bases, with 13 bases left between them. The length of the CDR3 is 13 residues. Germline V gene data show CDR1 as MNHNS and CDR2 as SASEGT. The CDR3 bases are TGTGCCAGCGGGACCCGTTTAGCCTACGAGCAGTACTTC. Translation: CASGTRLAYEQYF.

The rearrangement joins TRBV28 to TRBJ2-1; the match to TRBD2 covers 10 bases. V shed 2 bases and J 4 bases; nucleotides not matched to a gene: 5. The V gene's germline CDR1 is MDHEN and CDR2 SYDVKM. The CDR3 extends over 16 amino acids. As DNA, the CDR3 is TGTGCCAGCAGTTTACCCCTAGCGGGGGCATACAATGAGCAGTTCTTC. Amino acids: CASSLPLAGAYNEQFF.

The rearrangement links TRBV10-3 to TRBJ2-3, with D perhaps given as TRBD1 or TRBD2 (5 bases each). Germline CDR1 is ENHRY and CDR2 is SYGVKD. V was shortened by 6 bases and J by 5 bases, with 18 bases between the two germline ends. The CDR3 is made up of 15 amino acids. In nucleotides, the CDR3 is TGTGCCATCAGGAACCCTAGGGGACCTGGAGATACGCAGTATTTT. Its protein is CAIRNPRGPGDTQYF.

This clonotype was picked up many times. The chain couples TRBV29-1 to TRBJ2-3, with TRBD2 identical over 12 bases. Germline CDR1 is SQVTM and CDR2 is ANQGSEA. V shed 5 bases and J 5 bases; nucleotides not matched to a gene: 8. The CDR3 runs to 15 residues. CDR3 coding DNA: TGCAGCGTTACGTCTAGCGGGGGGGCATTAGATACGCAGTATTTT. Translating it yields CSVTSSGGALDTQYF.

This clonotype has just a few counts. The CDR3 loop is CASSFLGWQAYYNEQFF. Written as DNA, the CDR3 is TGTGCCAGCAGTTTTCTGGGTTGGCAGGCCTACTACAATGAGCAGTTCTTC. The chain recombines TRBV28 with TRBJ2-1, with no clear D. The CDR3 consists of 17 residues. Trimming took off 3 bases at V and 3 bases at J, with 18 bases between the two ends. From germline, CDR1 is MDHEN and CDR2 SYDVKM.

This clonotype was detected ten times or more. The chain carries TRBV7-2 and TRBJ2-7; 8 bases are a match to TRBD1. The germline V gene encodes CDR1 SGHTA and CDR2 FQGNSA. The V and J ends lost 2 bases and 4 bases, in that order; junction bases with no gene match: 4. The CDR3 extends over 14 amino acids. CDR3 loop: CASSLMTGDYEQYF. As DNA, the CDR3 is TGTGCCAGCAGCTTAATGACAGGGGATTACGAGCAGTACTTC. The full variable domain, completed using reference TRBV7-2 and TRBJ2-7, is GAGVSQSPSNKVTEKGKDVELRCDPISGHTALYWYRQSLGQGLEFLIYFQGNSAPDKSGLPSDRFSAERTGGSVSTLTIQRTQQEDSAVYLCASSLMTGDYEQYFGPGTRLTVT.